This passage covers 28 T cell receptor beta chains from one sample sequenced in a study of blood T cells in healthy people across ages. A second PCR of 7 to 11 cycles used a sample-barcoded 5' primer and a J-beta primer mix. TCRdb passed the 5' RACE reads through MiXCR, listing each CDR3 protein once. The sample consists of fewer than 700,000 distinct CDR3 sequences, around 50% of them appearing once. Sequenced: blood. The receptors here all came from a man older than 75 in good health.

The J gene is TRBJ2-7, the V gene TRBV20-1; TRBD1 matches 7 bases. The CDR3 consists of 15 residues. The V gene's germline CDR1 is DFQATT and CDR2 SNEGSKA (reference sequence). V dropped 3 bases and J dropped 6; count of bases not matched to a gene: 14. CDR3 nucleotides: TGCAGTGCTAGGGTTTTGACTGGACAGGCGGCCGAGCAGTACTTC. Translating gives CSARVLTGQAAEQYF.

In this sample, this clonotype turned up a few times. The gene calls are TRBV7-8 and TRBJ2-7; 10 bases match TRBD1. Trimming removed 9 bases from V and 4 bases from J; junction bases left unmatched: 12. Germline CDR1 SGHVS, CDR2 FQNEAQ. The CDR3 is 15 residues long. The CDR3 DNA follows: TGTGCCAGTGCACCTACCGGGACAGGGGAATACGAGCAGTACTTC. Translation gives CASAPTGTGEYEQYF.

This CDR3 is CSASMGRSNEQFF. DNA for the CDR3: TGCAGTGCTAGTATGGGTCGGAGCAATGAGCAGTTCTTC. The J gene is TRBJ2-1, the V gene TRBV20-1; no firm D call. The CDR3 consists of 13 residues. The germline V gene has CDR1 DFQATT and CDR2 SNEGSKA (reference sequence). Trimming removed 3 bases from V and 6 bases from J, with 12 bases in between.

This chain links TRBV28 with TRBJ2-7; 7 nucleotides line up with TRBD2. The CDR3 consists of 13 residues. Germline V gives CDR1 MDHEN, CDR2 SYDVKM. Losses at the gene ends were 10 bases for V and 2 bases for J; bases not matched to a gene: 8. CDR3 DNA sequence: TGTGCCACCGGGGAGGGAGATCCCTACGAGCAGTACTTC. Its translation: CATGEGDPYEQYF.

This chain uses TRBV5-8 with TRBJ2-7, with 11 bases that match TRBD2. V dropped 0 bases and J dropped 3; count of bases not matched to a gene: 5. The CDR3 sequence is 16 residues long. Germline CDR1 reads SGHTS; CDR2 reads YDEGEE. The CDR3 loop reads CASSLGLAGPGYEQYF. The CDR3 DNA follows: TGTGCCAGCAGCTTGGGACTAGCGGGGCCGGGCTACGAGCAGTACTTC. Full variable domain (remainder filled in from reference TRBV5-8 and TRBJ2-7): EAGVTQSPTHLIKTRGQQATLRCSPISGHTSVYWYQQALGLGLQFLLWYDEGEERNRGNFPPRFSGRQFPNYSSELNVNALELEDSALYLCASSLGLAGPGYEQYFGPGTRLTVT.

This clonotype occurred many times. The chain links TRBV6-6 to TRBJ2-1, with TRBD1 matching over 7 bases. CDR1 is MNHNY, CDR2 SVGAGI, per germline (reference sequence). This CDR3 has 12 amino acids. The junction had 8 bases not matched to a gene; V was cut back by 5 bases and J by 13 bases. This CDR3 is CASSLGTATQFF. CDR3 DNA: TGTGCCAGCAGTCTAGGGACAGCCACTCAGTTCTTC.

The chain combines TRBV3-1 with TRBJ2-1; TRBD2 aligns across 10 bases. The CDR3 has 13 residues. Looked up from germline, CDR1 is LGHDT and CDR2 is YNNKEL (reference sequence). J was trimmed by 15 bases and V by 1 base; bases with no gene match: 6. DNA of the CDR3: TGTGCCAGCAGCCAAGGGACTAGCGGCCAGATGTTCTTC. Translation gives CASSQGTSGQMFF.

The count of this clonotype is one. V and J are TRBV5-5 and TRBJ2-1, with TRBD2 matching 9 bases. The CDR3 sequence is 15 residues long. V shed 5 bases, J shed 6 bases, and the junction held 9 bases outside the gene matches. CDR1 and CDR2 (germline): SGHKS, YYEKEE (reference sequence). The CDR3 protein is CASRSPGLALNEQFF. Here the CDR3 DNA reads TGTGCCAGCAGATCCCCGGGACTAGCCCTCAATGAGCAGTTCTTC.

The CDR3 here is CASSEVTGITDTQYF. In DNA form, the CDR3 reads TGCGCCAGCAGTGAAGTGACGGGGATCACAGATACGCAGTATTTT. The gene calls are TRBV10-1 and TRBJ2-3; weak D call: TRBD2 (5 bases). V was cut by 3 bases and J by 2 bases, with 12 bases left in between. CDR1 is WNHNN, CDR2 SYGVQD, per germline (reference sequence). This CDR3 comprises 15 residues.

This rearrangement joins TRBV20-1 to TRBJ2-7; D not certain. Between the trimmed V and J ends, which lost 2 bases and 0 bases, there was a span of 11 bases. The CDR3 is 14 amino acids. The germline V gene has CDR1 DFQATT and CDR2 SNEGSKA (reference sequence). In DNA form, the CDR3 reads TGCAGTGCTAGACTGGGCCGGAGCTCCTACGAGCAGTACTTC. Residues: CSARLGRSSYEQYF.

This chain connects TRBV7-9 to TRBJ2-5; 8 bases are a match to TRBD2. The CDR3 consists of 17 residues. The ends lost 1 base at V and 4 bases at J; junction bases unmatched: 11. Germline lookup yields CDR1 SEHNR and CDR2 FQNEAQ (reference sequence). The DNA for the CDR3 is TGTGCCAGCAGCTTAGTCCTTATGCGAGCGGGAGCAGAGACCCAGTACTTC. Amino acid sequence: CASSLVLMRAGAETQYF.

The rearrangement uses TRBV7-9 and TRBJ2-5; D ambiguous. The CDR3 length is 15 residues. Between the trimmed V and J ends, which lost 1 base and 5 bases, there was a span of 14 bases. Germline CDR1 is SEHNR and CDR2 is FQNEAQ (reference sequence). The CDR3 DNA is TGTGCCAGCAGCTTAGGACCCGATGGGCGGGAGACCCAGTACTTC. Translation: CASSLGPDGRETQYF.

There are a few counts of this clonotype. The chain joins TRBV5-1 to TRBJ2-1, with a tentative D call TRBD2 (6 bases). CDR1 and CDR2 from the germline V gene are SGHRS and YFSETQ. V lost 0 bases and J 9 bases, leaving 13 bases between the germline ends. The CDR3 runs to 14 residues. CDR3 DNA sequence: TGCGCCAGCAGCTTGGCGGGAGAGGGCGGTGAGCAGTTCTTC. Its protein is CASSLAGEGGEQFF.

The chain joins TRBV15 to TRBJ2-1; possibly TRBD2 for D (6 bases). Germline V gene data show CDR1 as LNHNV and CDR2 as YYDKDF (reference sequence). The germline V and J ends were trimmed by 0 bases and 0 bases, with 15 bases remaining between them. CDR3 length equals 18 residues. CDR3 nucleotide sequence: TGTGCCACCAGCAGAGATCCGACTAGGGGAAGCTCCTACAATGAGCAGTTCTTC. It specifies CATSRDPTRGSSYNEQFF.

This chain links TRBV13 with TRBJ2-2; D gene uncertain. Germline V gene data show CDR1 as PRHDT and CDR2 as FYEKMQ (reference sequence). CDR3 length: 16 amino acids. The V gene lost 1 base and the J gene lost 0 bases, with 9 bases spanning the gap. The chain's CDR3 is CASSLDIYANTGELFF. CDR3 in DNA: TGTGCCAGCAGCTTAGACATCTACGCGAACACCGGGGAGCTGTTTTTT.

The chain combines TRBV20-1 with TRBJ1-1; no firm D call. This CDR3 has 11 amino acids. Germline V gene sequence: CDR1 DFQATT, CDR2 SNEGSKA (reference sequence). This CDR3 reads CSVVGNTEAFF. The CDR3 bases are TGCAGCGTAGTGGGCAACACTGAAGCTTTCTTT.

The CDR3 here is CASSQERGSNTEQYF. In nucleotides, the CDR3 is TGTGCCAGCAGCCAAGAGAGGGGGAGCAACACCGAGCAGTACTTC. J is TRBJ2-5 and V is TRBV3-1; the D gene is possibly TRBD1 (6 bases). The tail of the sequence fits TRBJ2-7 better, so the J call may be wrong. Germline lookup yields CDR1 LGHDT and CDR2 YNNKEL (reference sequence). The CDR3 has 15 amino acids.

Many counts were recorded for this clonotype. V gene TRBV6-5 combines with J gene TRBJ2-7, with D hard to call. Trimming removed 3 bases from V and 1 base from J, with 13 bases in between. This CDR3 is built from 15 residues. Looked up from germline, CDR1 is MNHEY and CDR2 is SVGAGI. The CDR3 sequence is CASSYSPGVSYEQYF. In DNA, the CDR3 is TGTGCCAGCAGTTATTCGCCGGGTGTTTCCTACGAGCAGTACTTC.

This chain uses TRBV6-6 with TRBJ2-1; 10 bases are shared with TRBD2. The germline V gene has CDR1 MNHNY and CDR2 SVGAGI (reference sequence). The CDR3 sequence is 15 residues long. J was trimmed by 1 base and V by 6 bases; bases with no gene match: 3. DNA for the CDR3: TGTGCCAGCAGGAATAGCGGGGGGTCCTACAATGAGCAGTTCTTC. Its protein is CASRNSGGSYNEQFF.

This clonotype was seen ten or more times. The gene calls are TRBV6-5 and TRBJ1-2, with TRBD1 as a possible D gene (6 bases). This CDR3 spans 14 amino acids. CDR1 and CDR2 from the germline V gene are MNHEY and SVGAGI. V was cut by 5 bases and J by 4 bases, with 14 bases left in between. The CDR3 DNA follows: TGTGCCAGCAGTCCTGCCCGGACAGCCTATGGCTACACCTTC. Encoded protein: CASSPARTAYGYTF.

The chain employs TRBV3-1 and TRBJ2-4; D unresolved. Trimming took off 4 bases at V and 10 bases at J, with 11 bases between the two ends. The CDR3 covers 12 residues. Germline V CDR1 and CDR2: LGHDT, YNNKEL (reference sequence). CDR3 residues: CASSLDPKIQYF. CDR3 coding DNA: TGTGCCAGCAGCCTGGACCCAAAAATTCAGTACTTC.

This rearrangement joins TRBV27 to TRBJ2-3; TRBD2 matches 15 bases. The CDR3 covers 17 residues. V was pared by 5 bases and J by 0 bases, with 3 bases of the junction left unmatched. Germline-derived CDR1 and CDR2 are MNHEY and SMNVEV (reference sequence). The DNA for the CDR3 is TGTGCCAGCAGTCGGACTAGCGGGGGGGCTAGCACAGATACGCAGTATTTT. Its protein is CASSRTSGGASTDTQYF.

The chain uses TRBV6-6 and TRBJ2-3; possible D gene TRBD2, 7 bases. Germline CDR1 and CDR2: MNHNY and SVGAGI (reference sequence). The CDR3 is made up of 15 amino acids. CDR3 protein: CISSYEIRGGGTQYF. The CDR3 nucleotides read TGTATCAGCAGTTACGAAATTCGAGGGGGGGGTACGCAGTATTTT.

This clonotype came up a few times. The V call is TRBV14, the J call TRBJ2-1; weak D call: TRBD1 (5 bases). The CDR3 length is 13 residues. CDR1 SGHDN and CDR2 FVKESK come from the germline V gene. Trimming stripped 7 bases from V and 4 bases from J, with 11 bases between. CDR3 nucleotide sequence: TGTGCCAGCAACAAACAGGAATACAATGAGCAGTTCTTC. Translated: CASNKQEYNEQFF.

The V call is TRBV12-3 or TRBV12-4, the J call TRBJ1-2; no firm D call. The V end lost 4 bases, the J end lost 7 bases, and 13 bases lay between the germline ends. CDR3 length equals 13 residues. The CDR3: CASSSTISGGYTF. As DNA, the CDR3 is TGTGCCAGCAGTTCGACCATAAGCGGTGGCTACACCTTC.

The chain links TRBV9 to TRBJ1-2; possibly TRBD1 for D (6 bases). Germline values: CDR1 SGDLS, CDR2 YYNGEE. CDR3 length equals 17 residues. V dropped 3 bases and J dropped 2 bases, with 20 bases sitting between them. DNA of the CDR3: TGTGCCAGCAGCGCATTTGGCGACAAGGGGGTAAACTATGGCTACACCTTC. Protein product: CASSAFGDKGVNYGYTF.

This sequence joins TRBV20-1 and TRBJ2-7; no reliable D call. Trimming took off 0 bases at V and 6 bases at J, with 12 bases between the two ends. Germline CDR1 and CDR2: DFQATT and SNEGSKA (reference sequence). This CDR3 has 13 amino acids. CDR3 amino acids: CSARDPSKGEQYF. The CDR3 bases are TGCAGTGCTAGAGATCCCTCAAAGGGCGAGCAGTACTTC.

This sequence joins TRBV2 and TRBJ1-1; tentative D call: TRBD1 (5 bases). The CDR3 contains 16 residues. CDR1 and CDR2 from the germline V gene are SNHLY and FYNNEI. CDR3 sequence (DNA): TGTGCAGGGGCCTTAAAGCCCGGAGGACGCGCGACTGAAGCTTTCTTT. Its translation: CAGALKPGGRATEAFF. The variable domain in full, completed from reference TRBV2 and TRBJ1-1, reads EPEVTQTPSHQVTQMGQEVILRCVPISNHLYFYWYRQILGQKVEFLVSFYNNEISEKSEIFDDQFSVERPDGSNFTLKIRSTKLEDSAMYFCAGALKPGGRATEAFFGQGTRLTVV.